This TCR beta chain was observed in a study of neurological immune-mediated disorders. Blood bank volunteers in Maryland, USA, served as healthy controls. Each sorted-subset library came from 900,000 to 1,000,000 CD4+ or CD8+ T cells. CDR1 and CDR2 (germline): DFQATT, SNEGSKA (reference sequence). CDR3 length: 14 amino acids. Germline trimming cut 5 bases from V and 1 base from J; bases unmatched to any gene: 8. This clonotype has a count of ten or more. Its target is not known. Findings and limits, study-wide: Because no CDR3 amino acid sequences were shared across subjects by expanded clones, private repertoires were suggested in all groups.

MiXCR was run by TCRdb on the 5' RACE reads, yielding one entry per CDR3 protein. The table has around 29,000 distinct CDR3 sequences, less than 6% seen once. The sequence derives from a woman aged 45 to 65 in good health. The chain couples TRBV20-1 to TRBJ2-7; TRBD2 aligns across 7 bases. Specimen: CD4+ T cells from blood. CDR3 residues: CSAVPGLPSYEQYF. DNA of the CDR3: TGCAGTGCTGTACCGGGACTACCGTCCTACGAGCAGTACTTC.